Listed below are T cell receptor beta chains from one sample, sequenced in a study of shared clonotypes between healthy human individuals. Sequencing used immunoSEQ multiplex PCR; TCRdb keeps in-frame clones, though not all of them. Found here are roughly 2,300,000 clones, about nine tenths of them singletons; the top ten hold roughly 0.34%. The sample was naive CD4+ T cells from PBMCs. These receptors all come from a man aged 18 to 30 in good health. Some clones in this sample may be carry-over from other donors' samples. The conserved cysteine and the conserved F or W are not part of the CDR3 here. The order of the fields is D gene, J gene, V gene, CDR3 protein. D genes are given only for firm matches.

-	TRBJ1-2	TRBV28	ASSLRQPYGYT
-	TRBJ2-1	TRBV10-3	AISRSGPYNEQF
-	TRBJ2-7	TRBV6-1	ASSEIPHGYYEQY
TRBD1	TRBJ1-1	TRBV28	VTWQGGASQPEAF
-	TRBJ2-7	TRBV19	ASSIVRGDYEQY
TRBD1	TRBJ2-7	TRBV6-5	ASSYRDRGTYEQY
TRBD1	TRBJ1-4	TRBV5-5	ASSLGQGNEKLF
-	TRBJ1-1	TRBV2	ASTGEVNTEAF
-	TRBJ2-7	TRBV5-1	ASSRDESYEQY
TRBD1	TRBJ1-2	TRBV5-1	ASSRQGGEHGYT
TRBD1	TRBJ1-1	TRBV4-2	ASSRIGTGNTEAF
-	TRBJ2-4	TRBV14	ASSQDGGQY
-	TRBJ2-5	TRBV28	ASSTFGETQY
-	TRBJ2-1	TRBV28	ASSLTGDSYNEQF
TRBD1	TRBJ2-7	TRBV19	ASSVNDRDSYEQY
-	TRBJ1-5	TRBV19	ASQPRGRRNQPQH